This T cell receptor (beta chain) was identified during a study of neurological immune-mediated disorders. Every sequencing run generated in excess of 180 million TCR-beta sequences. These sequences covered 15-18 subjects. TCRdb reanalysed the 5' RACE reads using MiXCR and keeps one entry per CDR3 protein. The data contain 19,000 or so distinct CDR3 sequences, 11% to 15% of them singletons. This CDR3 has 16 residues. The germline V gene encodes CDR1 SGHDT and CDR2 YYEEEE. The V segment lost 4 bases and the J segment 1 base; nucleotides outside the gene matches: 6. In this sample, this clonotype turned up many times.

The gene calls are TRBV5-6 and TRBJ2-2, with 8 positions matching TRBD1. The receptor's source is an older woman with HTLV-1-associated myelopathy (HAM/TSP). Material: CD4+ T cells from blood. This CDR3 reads CASSPTGQGNTGELFF. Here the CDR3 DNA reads TGTGCCAGCAGCCCGACTGGACAGGGGAACACCGGGGAGCTGTTTTTT.